One and the same sample provided the 15 T cell receptor beta chains below, sequenced in a study of cytomegalovirus exposure and HLA in healthy donors. It was with 60 Vbeta and 13 Jbeta primers that the PCR ran. Profiling relied on immunoSEQ multiplex PCR, and the TCRdb table lists in-frame clones only, not all of them. The sample consists of about 84,000 clones, 80% to 90% of them appearing once. Sequences were obtained from PBMCs. Receptors were obtained from a man aged 18-30 years in good health and CMV-seronegative.

The chain links TRBV5-5 to TRBJ2-7; D is perhaps TRBD2 (5 bases). Germline CDR1 and CDR2: SGHKS and YYEKEE (reference sequence). The CDR3 consists of 16 residues. With 3 bases removed from V and 2 bases from J, the gap between germline ends came to 18 bases. In nucleotides, the CDR3 is TGTGCCAGCAGCTCGGAAAGAGGACTGAGGCCCTACGAGCAGTACTTC. Translated: CASSSERGLRPYEQYF.

This clone has a single count. This chain joins TRBV5-4 and TRBJ2-5; TRBD1 aligns across 8 bases. V dropped 4 bases and J dropped 5; count of bases not matched to a gene: 16. This CDR3 is 17 amino acids long. Germline lookup yields CDR1 SGHNT and CDR2 YYREEE (reference sequence). CDR3 sequence (DNA): TGTGCCAGCAGCGCGGTACTGGGCAGGGGGCGAGCTGAGACCCAGTACTTC. This encodes CASSAVLGRGRAETQYF.

The chain uses TRBV18 and TRBJ2-7; 10 nucleotides match TRBD2. V lost 4 bases and J lost 4; bases outside the gene matches: 7. There are 15 residues in the CDR3. CDR1 is KGHSH, CDR2 LQKENI, per germline. The CDR3: CASSHRAGGPYEQYF. The DNA for the CDR3 is TGTGCCAGCTCACATCGAGCGGGAGGGCCTTACGAGCAGTACTTC.

The V and J genes are TRBV2 and TRBJ1-3; D not certain. Deletions cut 4 bases from V and 6 bases from J, with 22 bases between. The germline CDR1 and CDR2 sequences are SNHLY and FYNNEI. The CDR3 extends over 17 amino acids. The DNA for the CDR3 is TGTGCCAGCAGTGGGGTCCCAGGCGCCCAGGTTGTAAACACCATATATTTT. Its protein is CASSGVPGAQVVNTIYF.

This clone was detected once. The CDR3 reads CASRNRGRTGELFF. The DNA of the CDR3 is TGTGCCAGCAGAAACAGGGGGCGCACCGGGGAGCTGTTTTTT. This chain links TRBV6-5 with TRBJ2-2, with 9 bases identical to TRBD1. Per germline, CDR1 MNHEY and CDR2 SVGAGI. The CDR3 contains 14 residues. V lost 6 bases to trimming and J lost 4 bases; unmatched junction nucleotides: 3.

This chain links TRBV5-1 with TRBJ2-7, with D maybe TRBD2 (6 bases). Per the germline V gene, CDR1 is SGHRS and CDR2 is YFSETQ. The CDR3 sequence is 12 residues long. The ends were cut back, 4 bases at V and 5 bases at J, with 10 bases in the middle. Here the CDR3 reads CASSLGGDEQYF. CDR3 coding DNA: TGCGCCAGCAGCCTGGGCGGGGACGAGCAGTACTTC.

V is TRBV7-6 and J is TRBJ2-4; 16 bases fit TRBD2. There are 17 residues in the CDR3. J was trimmed by 1 base and V by 5 bases; bases with no gene match: 2. The V gene's germline CDR1 is SGHVS and CDR2 FNYEAQ. In DNA form, the CDR3 reads TGTGCCAGCAGCCGGGGACTAGCGGGAGGGGCCAAAAACATTCAGTACTTC. This encodes CASSRGLAGGAKNIQYF.

This chain uses TRBV27 with TRBJ2-7, with 9 bases lining up with TRBD1. The CDR3 loop spans 14 amino acids. Germline CDR1 and CDR2: MNHEY and SMNVEV (reference sequence). J lost 2 bases, V lost 2 bases, and 1 base had no gene match. The CDR3, as DNA: TGTGCCAGCAGTTTAAGACAGGGGGCCTACGAGCAGTACTTC. Protein: CASSLRQGAYEQYF.

This sequence joins TRBV11-2 and TRBJ1-1; D call uncertain. The germline gives CDR1 SGHAT, CDR2 FQNNGV. The length of the CDR3 is 13 residues. V shed 0 bases and J shed 6 bases, with 8 bases lying between them. The CDR3 DNA reads as TGTGCCAGCAGCTTAGATTTGAGGGCTGAAGCTTTCTTT. Amino acid sequence: CASSLDLRAEAFF.

The chain uses TRBV4-3 and TRBJ2-7; a possible D gene is TRBD2 (5 bases). V was clipped by 1 base and J by 0 bases, with 16 bases between them. Germline V gene data show CDR1 as LGHNA and CDR2 as YSLEER. This CDR3 spans 17 amino acids. The CDR3 nucleotides read TGCGCCAGCAGCCAAGTTTTATTCCAGGCGGGCTCCTACGAGCAGTACTTC. Amino acid sequence: CASSQVLFQAGSYEQYF.

The genes are TRBV5-1 and TRBJ1-6; D gene unclear. In germline, CDR1 is SGHRS, CDR2 YFSETQ. Trimming shortened V by 1 base and J by 0 bases, and 8 bases separated the two germline ends. The CDR3 has 16 residues. CDR3 residues: CASSLQTSSYNSPLHF. The CDR3, as DNA: TGCGCCAGCAGCTTGCAGACAAGCTCCTATAATTCACCCCTCCACTTT.

This chain links TRBV7-8 with TRBJ2-5, with 8 nucleotides matching TRBD2. CDR1 and CDR2 (germline): SGHVS, FQNEAQ. V was pared by 5 bases and J by 1 base, with 9 bases of the junction left unmatched. The CDR3 has 16 residues. CDR3 in DNA: TGTGCCAGCAGCGATCTAGCGGGCTTCGGCCAAGAGACCCAGTACTTC. Its protein is CASSDLAGFGQETQYF.

The rearrangement links TRBV27 to TRBJ2-7, with D possibly matching TRBD2 (5 bases). CDR3 length: 13 residues. V was shortened by 8 bases and J by 5 bases, with 16 bases between the two germline ends. Germline values: CDR1 MNHEY, CDR2 SMNVEV (reference sequence). CDR3 bases: TGTGCCAGCCGGGATTTTTCGTTAGACGAGCAGTACTTC. This gives the protein CASRDFSLDEQYF.

This chain uses TRBV4-2 with TRBJ2-7, with 7 bases lining up with TRBD1. CDR1 is LGHNA, CDR2 YNFKEQ, per germline. The CDR3 extends over 17 amino acids. V shed 0 bases, J shed 4 bases, and the junction held 12 bases outside the gene matches. The CDR3 sequence: CASSQDNTGARTYEQYF. The DNA of the CDR3 is TGTGCCAGCAGCCAAGATAATACAGGGGCGCGAACTTACGAGCAGTACTTC.

This clone was seen a handful of times. The chain joins TRBV9 to TRBJ2-7; 11 nucleotides align to TRBD1. This CDR3 is 16 amino acids long. The germline V gene has CDR1 SGDLS and CDR2 YYNGEE. With V trimmed by 5 bases and J by 6 bases, 13 bases remained unmatched. CDR3 sequence reads: CASSYDAGQGVFEQYF. Here the CDR3 DNA reads TGTGCCAGCAGTTATGATGCGGGACAGGGGGTATTCGAGCAGTACTTC.